These T cell receptor beta chains were read from a single sample in a study of radiotherapy plus CTLA-4 blockade in lung cancer. Assay used: immunoSEQ multiplex PCR; TCRdb lists only in-frame clones, some missing. The data contain 90,000 to 100,000 clones, about four fifths of them singletons. The sample in question was peripheral blood, obtained from a patient treated with radiotherapy plus ipilimumab. The receptors come from a human donor with non-small cell lung cancer who had a partial response to radiotherapy plus ipilimumab. Some clones in this sample may be carry-over from other donors' samples. Each CDR3 is given with its conserved first and last residue. A D gene is named only where the DNA matches it firmly.

>TRBJ1-2|TRBV7-2|-
CASSLEAFGGPYGYTF
>TRBJ2-3|TRBV5-1|-
CASSLDSPRTDTQYF
>TRBJ1-1|TRBV19|TRBD1
CASSVRTGGGTEAFF
>TRBJ2-6|TRBV6-5|TRBD1
CASKGQGLGIYVLTF
>TRBJ2-3|TRBV5-1|TRBD2
CASSLTQLAGGPNTQYF
>TRBJ2-1|TRBV6-1|-
CASSEALGTLQFF
>TRBJ2-2|TRBV7-9|TRBD2
CASSLVRLAGGGELFF
>TRBJ2-5|TRBV6-1|TRBD2
CASELTRLAGGEQYF
>TRBJ2-7|TRBV27|-
CASSFQYSYEQYF
>TRBJ2-3|TRBV7-3|TRBD2
CASGHRSGGASDTQYF
>TRBJ2-1|TRBV4-1|TRBD2
CASSQDSAGVSNEQFF
>TRBJ1-2|TRBV4-1|-
CASSPRAMSYGYTF
>TRBJ2-1|TRBV6-4|-
CASTRLDALGNNEQFF
>TRBJ2-3|TRBV18|-
CASSPNRDTDTQYF
>TRBJ2-7|TRBV15|-
CATSRDGSTGPFYEQYF
>TRBJ1-2|TRBV19|TRBD1
CASSAGQGSDYGYTF
>TRBJ1-2|TRBV28|TRBD1
CASSPTGEDYGYTF
>TRBJ2-1|TRBV7-3|TRBD1
CASSLGTGVANEQFF
>TRBJ1-1|TRBV5-1|-
CASSLGGPNEAFF
>TRBJ2-2|TRBV2|TRBD1
CASSDRGRNTGELFF
>TRBJ2-5|TRBV28|TRBD1
CASTPLPRDRQETQYF
>-|TRBV11-2|-
CASSSAYEQYF
>TRBJ2-7|TRBV7-9|-
CASSLGGLSSYEQYF
>TRBJ1-1|TRBV6-1|TRBD1
CASRPGTGATEAFF
>TRBJ1-5|TRBV19|-
CASSMTSDQPQHF
>TRBJ1-3|TRBV6-5|TRBD1
CASGLDRGGNTIYF
>TRBJ1-1|TRBV18|TRBD1
CASSPGLGTENTEAFF
>TRBJ1-1|TRBV28|-
CASRLSSGGTEAFF
>TRBJ1-4|TRBV9|TRBD1
CASSRDRSTNEKLFF
>TRBJ1-1|TRBV7-2|-
CASSYGPQSSEAFF
>TRBJ2-5|TRBV21-1|-
CASSKPRQGAAETQYF
>TRBJ2-3|TRBV30|TRBD2
CAWSPGGGPTDTQYF
>TRBJ2-3|TRBV5-4|TRBD2
CASSLVGLAGGTDTQYF
>TRBJ1-2|TRBV29-1|TRBD1
CSVILQGASYGYTF
>TRBJ1-6|TRBV7-9|TRBD1
CASSRGQANSPLHF
>TRBJ2-2|TRBV7-7|-
CASSLDSNTGELFF
>TRBJ1-5|TRBV6-5|-
CASSYTVDQPQHF
>TRBJ2-5|TRBV21-1|-
CASSNPPKSQETQYF
>TRBJ2-2|TRBV4-2|-
CASSQVYAEGTGELFF
>TRBJ1-3|TRBV6-5|-
CASSYSRGGSGNTIYF
>TRBJ1-5|TRBV6-1|TRBD1
CASRQTGDGQPQHF